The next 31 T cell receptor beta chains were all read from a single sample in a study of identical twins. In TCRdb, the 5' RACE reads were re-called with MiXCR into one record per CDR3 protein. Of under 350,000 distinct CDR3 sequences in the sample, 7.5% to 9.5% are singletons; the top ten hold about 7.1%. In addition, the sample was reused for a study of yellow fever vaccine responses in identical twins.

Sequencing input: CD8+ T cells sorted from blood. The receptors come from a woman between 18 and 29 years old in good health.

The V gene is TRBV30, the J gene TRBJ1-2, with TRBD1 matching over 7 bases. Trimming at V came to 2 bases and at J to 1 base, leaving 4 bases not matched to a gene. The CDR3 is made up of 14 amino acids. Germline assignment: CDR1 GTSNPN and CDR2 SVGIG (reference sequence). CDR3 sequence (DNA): TGTGCCTGGAGTACCGGGACAGTTAACTATGGCTACACCTTC. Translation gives CAWSTGTVNYGYTF.

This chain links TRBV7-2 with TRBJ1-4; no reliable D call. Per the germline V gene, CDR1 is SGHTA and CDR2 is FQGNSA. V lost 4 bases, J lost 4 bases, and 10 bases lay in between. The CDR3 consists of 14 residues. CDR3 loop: CASSSRVNNEKLFF. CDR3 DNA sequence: TGTGCCAGCAGCTCCCGGGTCAATAATGAAAAACTGTTTTTT.

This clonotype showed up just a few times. DNA of the CDR3: TGCGCCAGCAGCCAAGAATGGGGGGAGGGGCCCGGGGAGCTGTTTTTT. Translating it yields CASSQEWGEGPGELFF. V gene TRBV4-3 combines with J gene TRBJ2-2; 7 positions agree with TRBD2. Germline V gene lookup returns CDR1 LGHNA and CDR2 YSLEER. Trimming cost V 0 bases and J 6 bases; bases outside gene matches: 7. This CDR3 has 16 amino acids.

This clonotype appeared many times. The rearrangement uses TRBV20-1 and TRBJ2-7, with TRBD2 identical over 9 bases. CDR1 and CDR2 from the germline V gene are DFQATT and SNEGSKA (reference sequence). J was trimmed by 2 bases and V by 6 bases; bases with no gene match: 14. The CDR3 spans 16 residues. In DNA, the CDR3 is TGCAGTGCAAACCCACCCGGCCAGCGGGGGGCCTACGAGCAGTACTTC. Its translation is CSANPPGQRGAYEQYF.

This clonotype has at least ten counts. In DNA form, the CDR3 reads TGTGCCAGCAGCCTGAGCGGGGGTCTCTACGAGCAGTACTTC. It is translated as CASSLSGGLYEQYF. The chain has TRBV7-2 and TRBJ2-7, with 8 bases aligning to TRBD2. After removal of 5 bases from V and 3 bases from J, the junction contained 6 bases not matched to a gene. The CDR3 covers 14 residues. The germline gives CDR1 SGHTA, CDR2 FQGNSA. The whole variable domain, remainder taken from reference TRBV7-2 and TRBJ2-7, is GAGVSQSPSNKVTEKGKDVELRCDPISGHTALYWYRQSLGQGLEFLIYFQGNSAPDKSGLPSDRFSAERTGGSVSTLTIQRTQQEDSAVYLCASSLSGGLYEQYFGPGTRLTVT.

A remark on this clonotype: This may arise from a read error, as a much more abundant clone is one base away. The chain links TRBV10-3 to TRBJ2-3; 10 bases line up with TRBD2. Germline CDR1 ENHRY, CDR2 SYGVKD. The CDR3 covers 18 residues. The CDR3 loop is CTISDGIAGGQGTDTQYF. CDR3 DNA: TGTACCATCAGTGATGGGATAGCGGGAGGTCAGGGCACAGATACGCAGTATTTT.

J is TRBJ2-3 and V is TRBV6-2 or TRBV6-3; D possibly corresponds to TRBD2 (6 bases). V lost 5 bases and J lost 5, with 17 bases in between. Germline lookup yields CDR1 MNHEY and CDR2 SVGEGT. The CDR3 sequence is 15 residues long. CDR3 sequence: CASSATGLPLDTQYF. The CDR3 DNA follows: TGTGCCAGCAGTGCGACGGGACTCCCCTTAGATACGCAGTATTTT.

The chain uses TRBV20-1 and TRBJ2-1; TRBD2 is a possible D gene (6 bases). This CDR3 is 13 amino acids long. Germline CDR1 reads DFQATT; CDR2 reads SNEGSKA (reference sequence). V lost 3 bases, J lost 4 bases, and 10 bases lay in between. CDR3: CSASPSDYNEQFF. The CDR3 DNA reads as TGCAGTGCTAGTCCTAGCGATTACAATGAGCAGTTCTTC.

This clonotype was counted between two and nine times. CDR3 sequence: CASSGLNSGRDYEQYF. In nucleotides, the CDR3 is TGTGCCAGCAGCGGTCTAAATAGCGGGAGGGACTACGAGCAGTACTTC. The chain has TRBV27 and TRBJ2-7; TRBD2 matches 11 bases. Germline V lookup: CDR1 MNHEY, CDR2 SMNVEV (reference sequence). The CDR3 totals 16 residues. The V gene end was trimmed by 6 bases and the J gene end by 3 bases; junction bases not matched to a gene: 10.

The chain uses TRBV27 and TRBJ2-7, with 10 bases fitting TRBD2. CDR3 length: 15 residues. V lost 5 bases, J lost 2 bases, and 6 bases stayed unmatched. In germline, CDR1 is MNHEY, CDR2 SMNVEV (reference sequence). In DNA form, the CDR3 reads TGTGCCAGCAGTCCCTCTAGCGGGGGAACCTACGAGCAGTACTTC. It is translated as CASSPSSGGTYEQYF.

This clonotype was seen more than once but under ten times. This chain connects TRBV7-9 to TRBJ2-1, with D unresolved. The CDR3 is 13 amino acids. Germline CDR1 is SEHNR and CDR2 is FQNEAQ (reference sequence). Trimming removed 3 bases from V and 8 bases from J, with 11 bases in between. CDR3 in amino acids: CASSFAPQYEQFF. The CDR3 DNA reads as TGTGCCAGCAGCTTTGCACCGCAGTATGAGCAGTTCTTC. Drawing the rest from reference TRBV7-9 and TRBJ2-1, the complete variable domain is DTGVSQNPRHKITKRGQNVTFRCDPISEHNRLYWYRQTLGQGPEFLTYFQNEAQLEKSRLLSDRFSAERPKGSFSTLEIQRTEQGDSAMYLCASSFAPQYEQFFGPGTRLTVL.

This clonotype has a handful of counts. CDR3: CASSLTGGTSEQYF. In DNA form, the CDR3 reads TGTGCCAGCAGCTTGACAGGGGGTACGAGCGAGCAGTACTTC. The rearrangement links TRBV13 to TRBJ2-7; TRBD1 matches 9 bases. Germline CDR1 reads PRHDT; CDR2 reads FYEKMQ (reference sequence). The J segment lost 6 bases and the V segment lost 3 bases, leaving 6 bases of the junction unmatched. This CDR3 spans 14 amino acids.

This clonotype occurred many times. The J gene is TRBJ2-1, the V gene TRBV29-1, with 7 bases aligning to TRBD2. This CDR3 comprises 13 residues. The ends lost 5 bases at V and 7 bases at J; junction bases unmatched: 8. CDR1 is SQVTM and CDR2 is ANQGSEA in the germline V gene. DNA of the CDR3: TGCAGCGTTTTTGGCGGGAGTCGGAATGAGCAGTTCTTC. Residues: CSVFGGSRNEQFF.

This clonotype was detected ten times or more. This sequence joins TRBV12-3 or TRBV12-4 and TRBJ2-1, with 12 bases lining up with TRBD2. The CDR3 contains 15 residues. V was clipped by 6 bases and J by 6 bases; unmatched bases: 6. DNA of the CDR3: TGTGCCAGCAGCGGACTAGCGGGGACGCTCAATGAGCAGTTCTTC. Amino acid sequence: CASSGLAGTLNEQFF.

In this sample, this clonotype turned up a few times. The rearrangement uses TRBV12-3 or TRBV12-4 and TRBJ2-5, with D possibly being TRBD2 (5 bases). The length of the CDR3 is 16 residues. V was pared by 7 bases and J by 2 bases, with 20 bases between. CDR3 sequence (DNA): TGTGCCAGCACCGGGGTTACCCGGGGTGGGCAAGAGACCCAGTACTTC. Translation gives CASTGVTRGGQETQYF.

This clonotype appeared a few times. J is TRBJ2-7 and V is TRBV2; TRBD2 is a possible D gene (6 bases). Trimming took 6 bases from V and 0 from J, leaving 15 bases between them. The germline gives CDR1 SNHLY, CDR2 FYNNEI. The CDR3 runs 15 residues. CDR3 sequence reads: CASSSLRDSSYEQYF. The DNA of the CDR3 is TGTGCCAGCAGCTCTCTGCGGGACTCCTCCTACGAGCAGTACTTC.

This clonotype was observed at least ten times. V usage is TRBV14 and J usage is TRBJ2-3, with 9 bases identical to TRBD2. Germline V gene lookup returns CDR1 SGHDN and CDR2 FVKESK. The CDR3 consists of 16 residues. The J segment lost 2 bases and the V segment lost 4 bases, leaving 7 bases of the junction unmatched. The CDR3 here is CASSRSREGSTDTQYF. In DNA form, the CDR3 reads TGTGCCAGCAGCCGCTCGCGGGAGGGCTCCACAGATACGCAGTATTTT.

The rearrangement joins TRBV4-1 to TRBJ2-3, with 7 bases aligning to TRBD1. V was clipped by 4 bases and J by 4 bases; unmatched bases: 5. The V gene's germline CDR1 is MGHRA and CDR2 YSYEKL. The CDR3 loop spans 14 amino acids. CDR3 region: CASSPGQASDTQYF. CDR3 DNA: TGCGCCAGCAGCCCAGGACAGGCTTCAGATACGCAGTATTTT.

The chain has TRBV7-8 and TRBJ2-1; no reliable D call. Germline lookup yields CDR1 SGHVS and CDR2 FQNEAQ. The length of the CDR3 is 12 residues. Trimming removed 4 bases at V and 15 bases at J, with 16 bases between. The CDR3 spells CASSSLSGSRFF. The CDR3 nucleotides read TGTGCCAGCAGCTCCCTCTCTGGTAGCCGGTTCTTC.

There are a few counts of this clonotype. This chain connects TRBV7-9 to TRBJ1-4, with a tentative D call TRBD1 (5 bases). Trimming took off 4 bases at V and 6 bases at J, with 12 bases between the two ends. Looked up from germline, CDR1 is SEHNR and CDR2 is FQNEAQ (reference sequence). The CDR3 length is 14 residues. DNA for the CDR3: TGTGCCAGCAGCTCGGGACCGCAAGATGAAAAACTGTTTTTT. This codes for CASSSGPQDEKLFF.

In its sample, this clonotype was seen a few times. Written as DNA, the CDR3 is TGTGCCAGCAGTCTCACAGGGGACGGTACCACCGGGGAGCTGTTTTTT. Protein product: CASSLTGDGTTGELFF. This chain connects TRBV6-2 or TRBV6-3 to TRBJ2-2; TRBD1 matches at 7 bases. The J segment lost 4 bases and the V segment lost 5 bases, leaving 10 bases of the junction unmatched. Germline assignment: CDR1 MNHEY and CDR2 SVGEGT. The CDR3 totals 16 residues.

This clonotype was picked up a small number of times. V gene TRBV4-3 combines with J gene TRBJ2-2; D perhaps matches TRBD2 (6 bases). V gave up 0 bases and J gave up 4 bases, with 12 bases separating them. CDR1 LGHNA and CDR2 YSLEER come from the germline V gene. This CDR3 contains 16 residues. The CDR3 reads CASSQDRGGVTGELFF. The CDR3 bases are TGCGCCAGCAGCCAAGATAGAGGAGGGGTCACCGGGGAGCTGTTTTTT.

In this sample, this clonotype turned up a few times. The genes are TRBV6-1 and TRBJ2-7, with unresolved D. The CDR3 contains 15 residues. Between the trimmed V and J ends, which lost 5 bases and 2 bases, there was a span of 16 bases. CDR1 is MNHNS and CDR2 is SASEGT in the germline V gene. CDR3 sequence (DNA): TGTGCCAGCAGTCCTCGGGCCAGCCGGACCTACGAGCAGTACTTC. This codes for CASSPRASRTYEQYF.

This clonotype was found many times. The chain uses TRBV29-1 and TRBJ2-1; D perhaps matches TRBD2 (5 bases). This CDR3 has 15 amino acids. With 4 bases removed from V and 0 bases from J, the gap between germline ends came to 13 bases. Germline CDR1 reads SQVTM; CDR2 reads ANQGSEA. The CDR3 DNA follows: TGCAGCGTTGTAGGTCTAGGGAGCTCCTACAATGAGCAGTTCTTC. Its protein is CSVVGLGSSYNEQFF.

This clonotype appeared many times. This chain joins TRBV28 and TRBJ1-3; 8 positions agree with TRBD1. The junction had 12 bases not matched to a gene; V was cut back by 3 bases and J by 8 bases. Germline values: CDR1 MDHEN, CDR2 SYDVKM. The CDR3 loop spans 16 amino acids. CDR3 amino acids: CASSLPGQGAGDTIYF. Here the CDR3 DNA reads TGTGCCAGCAGTTTGCCCGGCCAGGGGGCAGGGGACACCATATATTTT.

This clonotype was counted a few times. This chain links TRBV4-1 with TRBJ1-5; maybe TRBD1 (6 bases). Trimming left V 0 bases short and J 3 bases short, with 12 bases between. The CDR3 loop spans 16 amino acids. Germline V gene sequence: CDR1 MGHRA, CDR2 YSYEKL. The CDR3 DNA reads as TGCGCCAGCAGCCAAGATCCCCAGGGGTTCAATCAGCCCCAGCATTTT. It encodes CASSQDPQGFNQPQHF.

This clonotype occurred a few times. The CDR3 reads CSAPDRGVAGELFF. CDR3 sequence (DNA): TGCAGTGCTCCGGACAGGGGAGTCGCCGGGGAGCTGTTTTTT. The J gene is TRBJ2-2, the V gene TRBV20-1; 9 positions match TRBD1. This CDR3 is 14 amino acids long. V dropped 5 bases and J dropped 6; count of bases not matched to a gene: 7. Germline assignment: CDR1 DFQATT and CDR2 SNEGSKA (reference sequence).

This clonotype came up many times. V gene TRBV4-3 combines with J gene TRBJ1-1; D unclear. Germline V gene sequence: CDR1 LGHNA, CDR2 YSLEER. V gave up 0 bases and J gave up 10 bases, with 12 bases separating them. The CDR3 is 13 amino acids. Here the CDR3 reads CASSQDSSGVAFF. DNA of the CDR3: TGCGCCAGCAGCCAAGATAGTAGCGGGGTAGCTTTCTTT.

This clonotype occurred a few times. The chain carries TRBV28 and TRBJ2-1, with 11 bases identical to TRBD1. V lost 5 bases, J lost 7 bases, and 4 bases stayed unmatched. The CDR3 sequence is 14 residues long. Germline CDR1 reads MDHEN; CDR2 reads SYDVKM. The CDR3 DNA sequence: TGTGCCAGCAGTATGGACAGGGGGCTAAATGAGCAGTTCTTC. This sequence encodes CASSMDRGLNEQFF.

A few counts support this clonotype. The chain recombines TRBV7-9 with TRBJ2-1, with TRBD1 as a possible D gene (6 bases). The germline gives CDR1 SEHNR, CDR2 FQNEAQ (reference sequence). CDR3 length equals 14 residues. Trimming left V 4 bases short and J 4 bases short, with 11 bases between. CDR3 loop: CASSSGQPYNEQFF. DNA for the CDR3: TGTGCCAGCAGCTCCGGACAGCCTTACAATGAGCAGTTCTTC.

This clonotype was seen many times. The CDR3 sequence: CASSQGTVTYEQYF. CDR3 nucleotides: TGTGCCAGCAGCCAAGGTACGGTTACCTACGAGCAGTACTTC. The V call is TRBV4-2, the J call TRBJ2-7; D not resolved. This CDR3 spans 14 amino acids. Trimming stripped 1 base from V and 2 bases from J, with 9 bases between. Germline-derived CDR1 and CDR2 are LGHNA and YNFKEQ.